This T cell receptor (beta chain) was identified in a study of response to subunit inactivated influenza vaccine. General study results and limits: Seasonal influenza vaccination, on each occasion, was suggested by the authors to recruit few new T cells.

The CDR3 is 13 residues long. Trimming removed 5 bases from V and 4 bases from J, with 9 bases in between. TCRdb reanalysed the RT-PCR reads using MiXCR and keeps one entry per CDR3 protein. The profile shows fewer than 700,000 distinct CDR3 sequences, 10% to 15% of them singletons. With regard to this clonotype: What it recognizes is unknown.

The chain couples TRBV12-3 or TRBV12-4 to TRBJ1-3; D remains unclear. The receptor's source is a man aged 50 to 60 who received an inactivated influenza vaccine. The sample here was PBMCs from blood, taken more than 35 days after vaccination. The CDR3 nucleotides read TGTGCCAGCAGTCCCTTGAGGGGAAACACCATATATTTT. Its protein is CASSPLRGNTIYF.